These 9 T cell receptor beta chains were sequenced from one sample in a study of shared clonotypes between healthy human individuals. Naive-designated CD8 cells lacked CD45RO, were positively enriched for CCR7, and omitted terminally differentiated effector memory CD45RA+ cells. Data came from immunoSEQ multiplex PCR; TCRdb stores just in-frame clones and leaves some out. The repertoire holds about 2.2 million clones, with 93% as singletons. What was sequenced was naive CD8+ T cells from PBMCs. The receptors were gathered from a man younger than 35 in good health. Some clones in this sample may be carry-over from other donors' samples.

The V call is TRBV4-1, the J call TRBJ2-1, with 9 bases lining up with TRBD2. In germline, CDR1 is MGHRA, CDR2 YSYEKL. The CDR3 covers 18 residues. V lost 1 base and J lost 6; bases outside the gene matches: 13. The CDR3 DNA sequence: TGCGCCAGCAGCCAAGTTTGGACTAGCGCAGGCAAAGGCAATGAGCAGTTCTTC. Residues: CASSQVWTSAGKGNEQFF.

The CDR3 spells CASTYGLEQETQYF. As DNA, the CDR3 is TGTGCCAGCACTTATGGGTTAGAACAAGAGACCCAGTACTTC. The chain has TRBV2 and TRBJ2-5; no firm D call. This CDR3 has 14 residues. CDR1 SNHLY and CDR2 FYNNEI come from the germline V gene. Trimming took 7 bases from V and 2 from J, leaving 14 bases between them.

The chain carries TRBV27 and TRBJ2-7; 8 bases line up with TRBD1. This CDR3 region has 16 residues. V shed 1 base and J 9 bases; nucleotides not matched to a gene: 14. CDR1 MNHEY and CDR2 SMNVEV come from the germline V gene (reference sequence). The CDR3 coding sequence is TGTGCCAGCAGTTTATTACTCCGGGACAGGATTACGGGGCAGTACTTC. Translated: CASSLLLRDRITGQYF.

A note on this clone: Other DNA sequences within the sample encode an identical CDR3. The V and J genes are TRBV5-4 and TRBJ2-7; tentatively, D is TRBD1 (6 bases). Germline V gives CDR1 SGHNT, CDR2 YYREEE (reference sequence). The CDR3 runs to 13 residues. Trimming pared 2 bases from V and 4 bases from J, leaving 10 bases between. CDR3 in DNA: TGTGCCAGCAGCTTCGACAGGCTATACGAGCAGTACTTC. It specifies CASSFDRLYEQYF.

J is TRBJ2-5 and V is TRBV15; 8 bases are shared with TRBD2. The CDR3 loop spans 13 amino acids. The junction had 5 bases not matched to a gene; V was cut back by 6 bases and J by 5 bases. Germline values: CDR1 LNHNV, CDR2 YYDKDF (reference sequence). The CDR3 DNA is TGTGCCACCAGGAGCGGGAGAAGTGAGACCCAGTACTTC. Protein: CATRSGRSETQYF.

V is TRBV28 and J is TRBJ1-5; weak D call: TRBD1 (6 bases). V was cut by 7 bases and J by 8 bases, with 12 bases left in between. The CDR3 is 12 residues long. The germline V gene has CDR1 MDHEN and CDR2 SYDVKM. CDR3 nucleotide sequence: TGTGCCAGCAAGGGGGTGGTTGAGCCCCAGCATTTT. Its protein product is CASKGVVEPQHF.

The V gene is TRBV18, the J gene TRBJ2-2, with D tentatively TRBD1 or TRBD2 (5 bases each). The CDR3 loop spans 17 amino acids. Trimming removed 8 bases at V and 0 bases at J, with 19 bases between. Germline V gene lookup returns CDR1 KGHSH and CDR2 LQKENI. The CDR3 here is CASVLGAGPANTGELFF. DNA of the CDR3: TGTGCCAGCGTCCTCGGGGCGGGCCCTGCGAACACCGGGGAGCTGTTTTTT.

The CDR3 nucleotides read TGTGCCAGCAGTCACTTCTACGAGCAGTACTTC. Its protein is CASSHFYEQYF. The V gene is TRBV27, the J gene TRBJ2-7, with D uncertain. Germline V gene data show CDR1 as MNHEY and CDR2 as SMNVEV (reference sequence). With 5 bases removed from V and 3 bases from J, the gap between germline ends came to 5 bases. The CDR3 loop spans 11 amino acids.

V gene TRBV5-6 combines with J gene TRBJ2-2, with D possibly matching TRBD2 (6 bases). Trimming pared 4 bases from V and 2 bases from J, leaving 18 bases between. CDR1 is SGHDT, CDR2 YYEEEE, per germline. The CDR3 sequence is 17 residues long. CDR3 in DNA: TGTGCCAGCAGCCCGGGGAGGACATTAAGAAACACCGGGGAGCTGTTTTTT. Its protein is CASSPGRTLRNTGELFF. Drawing the rest from reference TRBV5-6 and TRBJ2-2, the complete variable domain is DAGVTQSPTHLIKTRGQQVTLRCSPKSGHDTVSWYQQALGQGPQFIFQYYEEEERQRGNFPDRFSGHQFPNYSSELNVNALLLGDSALYLCASSPGRTLRNTGELFFGEGSRLTVL.